One sample yielded the 3 T cell receptor beta chains listed below, sequenced in a study of blood T cell repertoires in COVID-19. Here immunoSEQ multiplex PCR was the method, and the copy in TCRdb shows in-frame clones only, minus some. The sample lists about 140,000 clones; 84% were seen once. Specimen: PBMCs or T cells enriched from blood (not recorded which). Source of these receptors: a woman between 45 and 60 years old with acute COVID-19.

J is TRBJ2-3 and V is TRBV20-1; D gene unclear. This CDR3 is built from 11 residues. Germline values: CDR1 DFQATT, CDR2 SNEGSKA (reference sequence). V lost 3 bases, J lost 6 bases, and 7 bases lay in between. The CDR3 DNA reads as TGCAGTGCTAGCTACGCTGATACGCAGTATTTT. Translated, it gives CSASYADTQYF.

The chain has TRBV27 and TRBJ2-1; maybe TRBD2 (6 bases). Germline CDR1 MNHEY, CDR2 SMNVEV (reference sequence). With 7 bases removed from V and 1 base from J, the gap between germline ends came to 17 bases. The CDR3 is 16 residues long. The CDR3: CASTLGSAGSYNEQFF. The DNA of the CDR3 is TGTGCCAGCACCCTCGGGAGTGCAGGATCCTACAATGAGCAGTTCTTC.

This clone was seen only once. V gene TRBV4-2 combines with J gene TRBJ1-2; the match to TRBD1 covers 9 bases. Germline V gene data show CDR1 as LGHNA and CDR2 as YNFKEQ. V lost 1 base to trimming and J lost 8 bases; unmatched junction nucleotides: 5. The CDR3 is 14 amino acids. In nucleotides, the CDR3 is TGTGCCAGCAGCCAAGGGACAGGGGCGAGAGGCTACACCTTC. It specifies CASSQGTGARGYTF.